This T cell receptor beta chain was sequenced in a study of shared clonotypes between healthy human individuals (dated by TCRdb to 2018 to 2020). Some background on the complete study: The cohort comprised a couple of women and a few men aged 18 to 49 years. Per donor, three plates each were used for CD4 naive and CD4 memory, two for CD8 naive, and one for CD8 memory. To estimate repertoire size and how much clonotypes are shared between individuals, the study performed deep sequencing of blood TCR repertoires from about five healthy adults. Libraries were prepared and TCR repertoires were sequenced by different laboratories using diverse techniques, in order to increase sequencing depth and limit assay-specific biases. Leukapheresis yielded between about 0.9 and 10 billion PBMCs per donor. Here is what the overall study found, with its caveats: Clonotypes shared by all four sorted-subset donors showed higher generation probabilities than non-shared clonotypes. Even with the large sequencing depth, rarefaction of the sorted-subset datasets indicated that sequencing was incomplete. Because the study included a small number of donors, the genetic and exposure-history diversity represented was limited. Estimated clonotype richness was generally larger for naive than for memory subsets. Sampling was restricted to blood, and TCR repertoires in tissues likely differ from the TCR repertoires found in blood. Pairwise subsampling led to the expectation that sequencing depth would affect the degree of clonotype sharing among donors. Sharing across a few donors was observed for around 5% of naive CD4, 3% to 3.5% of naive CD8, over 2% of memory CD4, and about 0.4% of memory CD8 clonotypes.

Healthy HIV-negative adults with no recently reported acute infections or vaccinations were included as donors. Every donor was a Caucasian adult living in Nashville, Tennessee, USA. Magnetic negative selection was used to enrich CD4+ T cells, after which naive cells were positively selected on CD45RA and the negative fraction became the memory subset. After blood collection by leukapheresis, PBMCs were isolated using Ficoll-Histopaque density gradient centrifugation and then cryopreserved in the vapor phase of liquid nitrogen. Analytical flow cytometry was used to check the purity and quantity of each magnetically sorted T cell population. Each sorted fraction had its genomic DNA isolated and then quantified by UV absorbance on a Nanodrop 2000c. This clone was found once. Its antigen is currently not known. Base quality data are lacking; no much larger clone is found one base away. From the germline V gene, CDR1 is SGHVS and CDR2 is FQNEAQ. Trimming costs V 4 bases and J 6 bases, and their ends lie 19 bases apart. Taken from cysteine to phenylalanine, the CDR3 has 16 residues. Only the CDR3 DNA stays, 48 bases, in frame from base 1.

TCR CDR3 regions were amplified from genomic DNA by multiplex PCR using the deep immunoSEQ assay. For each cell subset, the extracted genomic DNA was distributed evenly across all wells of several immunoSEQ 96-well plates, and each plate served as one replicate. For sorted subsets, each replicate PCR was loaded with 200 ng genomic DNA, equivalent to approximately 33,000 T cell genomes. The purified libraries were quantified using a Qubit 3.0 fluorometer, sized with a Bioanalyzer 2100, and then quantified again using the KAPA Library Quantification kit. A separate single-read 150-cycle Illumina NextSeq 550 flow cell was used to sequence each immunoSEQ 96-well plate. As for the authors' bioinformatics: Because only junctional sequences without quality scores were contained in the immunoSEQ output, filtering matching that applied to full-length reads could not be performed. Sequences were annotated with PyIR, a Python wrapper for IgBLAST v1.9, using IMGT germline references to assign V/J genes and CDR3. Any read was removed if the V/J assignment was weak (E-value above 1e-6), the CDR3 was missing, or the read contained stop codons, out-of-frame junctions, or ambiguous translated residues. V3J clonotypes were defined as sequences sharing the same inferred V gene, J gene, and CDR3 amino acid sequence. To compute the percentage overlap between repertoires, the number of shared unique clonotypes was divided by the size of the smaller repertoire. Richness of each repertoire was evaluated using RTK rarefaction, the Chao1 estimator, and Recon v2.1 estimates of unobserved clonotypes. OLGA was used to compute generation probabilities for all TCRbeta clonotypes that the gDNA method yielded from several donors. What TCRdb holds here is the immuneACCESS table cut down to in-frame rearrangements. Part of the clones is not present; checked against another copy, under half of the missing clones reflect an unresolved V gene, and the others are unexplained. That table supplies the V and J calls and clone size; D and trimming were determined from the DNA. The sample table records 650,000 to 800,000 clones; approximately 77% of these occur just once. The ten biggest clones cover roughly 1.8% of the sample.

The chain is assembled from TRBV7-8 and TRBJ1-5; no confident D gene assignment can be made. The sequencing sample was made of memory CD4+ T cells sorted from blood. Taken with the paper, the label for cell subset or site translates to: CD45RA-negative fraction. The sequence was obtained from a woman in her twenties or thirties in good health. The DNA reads TGTGCCAGCAGCTCCGCCTGGGCAGCGGGGAGTCAGCCCCAGCATTTT. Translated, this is CASSSAWAAGSQPQHF.